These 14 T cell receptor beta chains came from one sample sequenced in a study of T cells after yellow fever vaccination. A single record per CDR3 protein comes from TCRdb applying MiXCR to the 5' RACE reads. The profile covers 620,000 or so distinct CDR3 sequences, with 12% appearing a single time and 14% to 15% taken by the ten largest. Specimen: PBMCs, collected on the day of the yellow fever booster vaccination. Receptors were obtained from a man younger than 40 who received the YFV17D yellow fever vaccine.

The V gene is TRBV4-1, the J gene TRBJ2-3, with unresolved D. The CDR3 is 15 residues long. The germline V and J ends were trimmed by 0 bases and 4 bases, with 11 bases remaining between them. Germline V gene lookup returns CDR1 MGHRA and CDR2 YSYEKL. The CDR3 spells CASSQDGILPDTQYF. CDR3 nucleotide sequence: TGCGCCAGCAGCCAAGATGGGATCCTCCCAGATACGCAGTATTTT.

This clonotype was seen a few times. CDR3 loop: CASSKARQGSYEQYF. DNA for the CDR3: TGTGCCAGCAGCAAAGCTAGACAGGGCTCCTACGAGCAGTACTTC. This chain joins TRBV21-1 and TRBJ2-7. TRBV21-1 is described as a pseudogene. This CDR3 region has 15 residues.

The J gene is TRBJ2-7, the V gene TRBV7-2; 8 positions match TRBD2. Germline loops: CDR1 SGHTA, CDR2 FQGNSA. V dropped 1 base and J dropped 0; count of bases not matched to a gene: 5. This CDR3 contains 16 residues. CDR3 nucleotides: TGTGCCAGCAGCTTAGGGGCGGGAGGCCACTCCTACGAGCAGTACTTC. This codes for CASSLGAGGHSYEQYF. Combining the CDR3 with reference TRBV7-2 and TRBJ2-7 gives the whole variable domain GAGVSQSPSNKVTEKGKDVELRCDPISGHTALYWYRQSLGQGLEFLIYFQGNSAPDKSGLPSDRFSAERTGGSVSTLTIQRTQQEDSAVYLCASSLGAGGHSYEQYFGPGTRLTVT.

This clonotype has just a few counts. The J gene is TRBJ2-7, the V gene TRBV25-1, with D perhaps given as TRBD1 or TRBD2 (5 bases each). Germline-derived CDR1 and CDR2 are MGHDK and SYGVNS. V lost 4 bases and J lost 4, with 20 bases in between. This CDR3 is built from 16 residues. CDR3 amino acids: CASSGPPGTHNYEQYF. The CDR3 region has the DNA TGTGCCAGCAGTGGCCCCCCCGGGACGCATAATTACGAGCAGTACTTC.

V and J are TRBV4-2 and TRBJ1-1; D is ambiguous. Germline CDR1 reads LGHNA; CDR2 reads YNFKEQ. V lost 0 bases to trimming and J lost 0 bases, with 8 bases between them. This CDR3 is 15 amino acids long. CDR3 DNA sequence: TGTGCCAGCAGCCAAGATAGGATGGTGAACACTGAAGCTTTCTTT. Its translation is CASSQDRMVNTEAFF.

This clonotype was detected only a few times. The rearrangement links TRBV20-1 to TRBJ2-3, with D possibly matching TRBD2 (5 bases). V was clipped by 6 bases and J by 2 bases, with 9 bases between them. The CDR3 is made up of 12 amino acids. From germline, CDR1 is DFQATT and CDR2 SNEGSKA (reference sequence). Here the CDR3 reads CSAVLDTDTQYF. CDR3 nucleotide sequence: TGCAGTGCAGTACTAGACACAGATACGCAGTATTTT.

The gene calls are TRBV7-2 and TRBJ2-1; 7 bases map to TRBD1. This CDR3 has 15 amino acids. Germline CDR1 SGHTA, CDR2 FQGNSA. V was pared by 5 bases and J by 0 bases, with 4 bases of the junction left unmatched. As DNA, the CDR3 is TGTGCCAGCAGCGCCCGGGACAGCTCCTACAATGAGCAGTTCTTC. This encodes CASSARDSSYNEQFF. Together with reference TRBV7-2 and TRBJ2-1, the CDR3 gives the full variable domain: GAGVSQSPSNKVTEKGKDVELRCDPISGHTALYWYRQSLGQGLEFLIYFQGNSAPDKSGLPSDRFSAERTGGSVSTLTIQRTQQEDSAVYLCASSARDSSYNEQFFGPGTRLTVL.

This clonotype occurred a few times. This CDR3 reads CASSFDRGVQPQHF. CDR3 sequence (DNA): TGTGCCAGCAGCTTTGACAGGGGAGTTCAGCCCCAGCATTTT. The genes are TRBV7-8 and TRBJ1-5, with 8 positions matching TRBD1. The CDR3 is made up of 14 amino acids. Germline lookup yields CDR1 SGHVS and CDR2 FQNEAQ. V was clipped by 3 bases and J by 6 bases; unmatched bases: 4.

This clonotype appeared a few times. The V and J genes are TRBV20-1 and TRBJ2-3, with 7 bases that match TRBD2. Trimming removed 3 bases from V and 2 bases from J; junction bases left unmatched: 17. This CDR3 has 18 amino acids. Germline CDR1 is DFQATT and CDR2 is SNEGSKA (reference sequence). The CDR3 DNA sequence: TGCAGTGCTAGCCGTCTAGCGGACTCTTCTATACTCACAGATACGCAGTATTTT. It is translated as CSASRLADSSILTDTQYF.

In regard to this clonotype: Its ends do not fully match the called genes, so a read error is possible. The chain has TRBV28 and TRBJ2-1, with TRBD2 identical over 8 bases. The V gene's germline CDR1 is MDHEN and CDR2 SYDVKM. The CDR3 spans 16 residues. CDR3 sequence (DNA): TGTTCCAGCAGGACCGCGGGAGGTAACTCCTACAATGAGCAGTTCTTC. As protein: CSSRTAGGNSYNEQFF.

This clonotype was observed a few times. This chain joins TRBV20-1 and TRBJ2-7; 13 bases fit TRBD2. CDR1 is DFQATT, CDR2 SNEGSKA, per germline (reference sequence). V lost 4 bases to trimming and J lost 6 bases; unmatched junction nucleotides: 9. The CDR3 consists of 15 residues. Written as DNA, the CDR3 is TGCAGTGCTACCACCGGGACTAGCGGGAATGTCGAGCAGTACTTC. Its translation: CSATTGTSGNVEQYF.

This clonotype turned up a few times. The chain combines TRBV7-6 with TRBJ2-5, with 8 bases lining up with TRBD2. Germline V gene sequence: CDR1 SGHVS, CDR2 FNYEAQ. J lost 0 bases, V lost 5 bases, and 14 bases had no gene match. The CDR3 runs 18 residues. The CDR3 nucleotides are TGTGCCAGCAGCCGACCCGAAGTAGCGGGACCGTACCAAGAGACCCAGTACTTC. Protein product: CASSRPEVAGPYQETQYF.

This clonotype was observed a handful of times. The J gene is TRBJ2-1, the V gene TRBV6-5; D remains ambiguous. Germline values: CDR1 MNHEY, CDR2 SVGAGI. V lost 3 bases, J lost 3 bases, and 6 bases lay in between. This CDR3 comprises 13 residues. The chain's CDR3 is CASSYRYYNEQFF. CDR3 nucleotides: TGTGCCAGCAGTTATCGGTACTACAATGAGCAGTTCTTC.

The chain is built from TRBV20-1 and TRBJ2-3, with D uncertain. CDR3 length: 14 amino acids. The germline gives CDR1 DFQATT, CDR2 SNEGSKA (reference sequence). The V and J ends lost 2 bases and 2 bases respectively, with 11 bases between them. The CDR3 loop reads CSARWGLDTDTQYF. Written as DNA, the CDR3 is TGCAGTGCTAGATGGGGTTTGGACACAGATACGCAGTATTTT.